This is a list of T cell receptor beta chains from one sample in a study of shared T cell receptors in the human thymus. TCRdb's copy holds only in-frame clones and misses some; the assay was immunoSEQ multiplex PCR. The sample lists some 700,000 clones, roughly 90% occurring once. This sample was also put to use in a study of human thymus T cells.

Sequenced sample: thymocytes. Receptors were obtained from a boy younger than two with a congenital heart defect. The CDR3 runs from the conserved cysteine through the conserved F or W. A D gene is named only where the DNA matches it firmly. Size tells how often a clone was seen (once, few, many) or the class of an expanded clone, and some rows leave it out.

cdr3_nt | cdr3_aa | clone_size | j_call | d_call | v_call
TGTGCCTGGAGTGTACGACGGAGACTGCAATCGAACACCGGGGAGCTGTTTTTT | CAWSVRRRLQSNTGELFF | few | TRBJ2-2 | - | TRBV30
TGTGCCAGCAGCTTGGACAGAATTTCCACTGAAGCTTTCTTT | CASSLDRISTEAFF | once | TRBJ1-1 | - | TRBV5-6
TGTGCCAGCAGCCCCCCCCAGGTGGCGGGAGGTTTCTACAATGAGCAGTTCTTC | CASSPPQVAGGFYNEQFF | - | TRBJ2-1 | TRBD2 | TRBV9
TGTGCTAGTGGTTTACCCAAGCGGGAGGGTGGCTACGAGCAGTACTTC | CASGLPKREGGYEQYF | - | TRBJ2-7 | TRBD2 | TRBV12-5
TGTGCCAGCAGCTTTTATAGCCGCAGCTATGGCTACACCTTC | CASSFYSRSYGYTF | once | TRBJ1-2 | - | TRBV7-9
TGTGCCAGCAGCCGCGGGGCCTCCTACGAGCAGTACTTC | CASSRGASYEQYF | - | TRBJ2-7 | - | TRBV7-9
TGCAGCGTCCCATCGGGGCTAGAAGGGGGTGGGCAGTATTTT | CSVPSGLEGGGQYF | - | TRBJ2-3 | - | TRBV29-1
TGCAGCGCTCTAAGGCGCGTGAGGAGCTCCTACGAGCAGTACTTC | CSALRRVRSSYEQYF | - | TRBJ2-7 | - | TRBV29-1
TGTGCCAGCAACTCCCCCTGGGACAGGGCAAGGATGAATCAGCCCCAGCATTTT | CASNSPWDRARMNQPQHF | - | TRBJ1-5 | TRBD1 | TRBV28
TGTGCCAGCAGCGACAGGGAATCAACAGATACGCAGTATTTT | CASSDRESTDTQYF | - | TRBJ2-3 | TRBD1 | TRBV25-1
TGCGCCAGCAGCCAAGACCCCGTGGAAGCGAGGACCGGGGAGCTGTTTTTT | CASSQDPVEARTGELFF | - | TRBJ2-2 | - | TRBV4-3
TGTGCCAGCACTGCATGGCGGGGGGACCCCTACGAGCAGTACTTC | CASTAWRGDPYEQYF | - | TRBJ2-7 | TRBD2 | TRBV6-1
TGTGCCAGCAGCCGAGCGGGAGAAAACGAGCAGTACTTC | CASSRAGENEQYF | - | TRBJ2-7 | TRBD2 | TRBV27
TGCAGTGCTAGGCGGGCCCCTATCAAGTTCTTC | CSARRAPIKFF | - | TRBJ2-1 | - | TRBV20-1
TGTGCCAGCAGTGACTCGTCAGGGGTAGGCTACACCTTC | CASSDSSGVGYTF | - | TRBJ1-2 | - | TRBV6-4
TGTGCCAGCATACCGGGAGATTCAACCCCTCTTCCCGAGCAGTACTTC | CASIPGDSTPLPEQYF | - | TRBJ2-7 | - | TRBV2
TGTGCCAGCAGCTGGGACAGGGGGGGCAACGAGCAGTACTTC | CASSWDRGGNEQYF | - | TRBJ2-7 | TRBD1 | TRBV5-4
TGCGCCAGCAGCCAAGGCGACAGAGGTCCGCGAACAGATACGCAGTATTTT | CASSQGDRGPRTDTQYF | - | TRBJ2-3 | - | TRBV4-1
TGTGCCAGCAGCCAGCCCAGGGGGCGGTGGTCTGGAAACACCATATATTTT | CASSQPRGRWSGNTIYF | - | TRBJ1-3 | TRBD1 | TRBV4-2
TGTGCCTGGAGGGCGGGACCCAACACCGGGGAGCTGTTTTTT | CAWRAGPNTGELFF | - | TRBJ2-2 | - | TRBV30
TGTGCCAGCAGCTTAGCGGGACTAGCGCGCGGGGAGCTGTTTTTT | CASSLAGLARGELFF | - | TRBJ2-2 | TRBD2 | TRBV7-8
TGTGCCAGCAGCTTGCACTACAATGAGCAGTTCTTC | CASSLHYNEQFF | - | TRBJ2-1 | - | TRBV5-4
TGCGCCAGCAGCCAAAGACACGCCAGCTCCTACGAGCAGTACTTC | CASSQRHASSYEQYF | - | TRBJ2-7 | - | TRBV5-1
TGTGCCAGCAAGCGGTGGGGGGAATTTTACACCGGGGAGCTGTTTTTT | CASKRWGEFYTGELFF | - | TRBJ2-2 | - | TRBV27
TGTGCCAGCAGTTCGGAATGGGCGGGCGAAAAACTGTTTTTT | CASSSEWAGEKLFF | - | TRBJ1-4 | - | TRBV27
TGCAGTGCTAGTTACAGGGGAGCTTTCTTT | CSASYRGAFF | once | TRBJ1-1 | TRBD1 | TRBV20-1
TGTGCCTGGAGTGAGGGCGGGAGGGCCTTTTACAATGAGCAGTTCTTC | CAWSEGGRAFYNEQFF | - | TRBJ2-1 | TRBD2 | TRBV30
TGTGCCAGCGGAGGAGAAGCGGGTGACACAGATACGCAGTATTTT | CASGGEAGDTDTQYF | - | TRBJ2-3 | - | TRBV7-9
TGTGCCAGCAGTCCCCAACTAGCGGACACAGATACGCAGTATTTT | CASSPQLADTDTQYF | once | TRBJ2-3 | TRBD2 | TRBV28
TGTGCCAGCAGTTCTGAGCGGGAGGGCCGACACGGGGAGCTGTTTTTT | CASSSEREGRHGELFF | - | TRBJ2-2 | TRBD2 | TRBV27